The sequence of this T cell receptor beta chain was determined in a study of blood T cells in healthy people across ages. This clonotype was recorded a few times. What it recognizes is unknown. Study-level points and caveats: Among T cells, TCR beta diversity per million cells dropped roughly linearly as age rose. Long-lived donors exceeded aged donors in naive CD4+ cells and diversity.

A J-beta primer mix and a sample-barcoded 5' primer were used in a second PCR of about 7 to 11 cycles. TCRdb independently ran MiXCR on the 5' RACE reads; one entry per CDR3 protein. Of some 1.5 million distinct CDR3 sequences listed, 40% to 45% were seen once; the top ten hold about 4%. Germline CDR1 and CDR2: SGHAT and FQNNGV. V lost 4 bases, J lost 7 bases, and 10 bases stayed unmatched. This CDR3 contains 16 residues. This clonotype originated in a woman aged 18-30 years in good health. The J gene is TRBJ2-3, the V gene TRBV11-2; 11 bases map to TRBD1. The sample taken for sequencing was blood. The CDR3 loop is CASSSSWDRGIYTQYF. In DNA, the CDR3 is TGTGCCAGCAGCTCTTCCTGGGACAGGGGGATCTATACGCAGTATTTT.